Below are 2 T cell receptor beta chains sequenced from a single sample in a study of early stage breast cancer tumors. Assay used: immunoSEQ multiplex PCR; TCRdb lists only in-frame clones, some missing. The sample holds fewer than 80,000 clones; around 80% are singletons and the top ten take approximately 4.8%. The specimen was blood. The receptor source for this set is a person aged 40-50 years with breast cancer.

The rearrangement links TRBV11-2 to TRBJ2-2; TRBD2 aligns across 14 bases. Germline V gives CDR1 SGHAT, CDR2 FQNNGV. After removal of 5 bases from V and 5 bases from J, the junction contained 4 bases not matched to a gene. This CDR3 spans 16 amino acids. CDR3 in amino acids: CASSTGLAGGTGELFF. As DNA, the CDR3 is TGTGCCAGCAGCACCGGACTAGCGGGAGGAACCGGGGAGCTGTTTTTT.

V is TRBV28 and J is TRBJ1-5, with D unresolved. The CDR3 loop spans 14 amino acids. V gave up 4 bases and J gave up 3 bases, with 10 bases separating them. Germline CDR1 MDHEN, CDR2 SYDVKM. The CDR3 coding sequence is TGTGCCAGCAGTTCCCCGAGGACCAATCAGCCCCAGCATTTT. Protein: CASSSPRTNQPQHF.